The TCR beta chain under discussion was sequenced for a study of tumor-infiltrating lymphocytes in oesophageal squamous cell carcinoma (dated by TCRdb to 2016 to 2018). The germline V gene encodes CDR1 SGHVS and CDR2 FQNEAQ. Counted from cysteine to phenylalanine, this CDR3 has 13 amino acids. This entry keeps only the CDR3 DNA: 39 bases, framed from base 1. Details on this clonotype: Its antigen specificity is not known. Base qualities are not at hand, and no much larger clone is one base apart.

The library was built by means of PCR. Sequencing was performed on an Illumina HiSeq 1500. Starting from the raw public reads, TCRdb applied fastp trimming at Q25, assembled clones with MiXCR and retained in-frame beta chains. Rows are unified per CDR3 protein, each entry keeping the most common DNA and genes. This sample has about 15,000 distinct CDR3 sequences in its table, and 50% of those were observed once. The ten largest clonotypes hold 15% to 20% of the sample. The receptor comes from a male donor with esophageal squamous cell carcinoma. The sequenced sample was esophageal tumor tissue. The rearranged segments are TRBV7-8 and TRBJ2-5, with no D gene named confidently. The end of the DNA fits TRBJ2-7 better, so the J call may be wrong. The encoded CDR3 is CANSPTYCYEQYF. The bases read TGTGCCAACTCCCCCACCTATTGCTACGAGCAGTACTTC.